This passage covers 30 T cell receptor beta chains from one sample sequenced in a study of shared clonotypes between healthy human individuals. Naive CD8 cells, CD45RO-negative and positively selected for CCR7, excluded terminally differentiated effector memory CD45RA+ cells. Using immunoSEQ multiplex PCR, the repertoire was profiled, and TCRdb retains in-frame clones only, with some absent. The table has around 1.9 million clones, under 95% seen once. The specimen was naive CD8+ T cells from PBMCs. Every receptor here comes from a man between 18 and 35 years old in good health. Some clones in this sample may be carry-over from other donors' samples.

This chain links TRBV5-1 with TRBJ2-1; D could derive from TRBD1 or TRBD2 (5 bases each). The CDR3 runs to 16 residues. Germline V gene sequence: CDR1 SGHRS, CDR2 YFSETQ. V was cut by 0 bases and J by 8 bases, with 18 bases left in between. Written as DNA, the CDR3 is TGCGCCAGCAGCTTGGAGATTATGAGGGGTGGCGATGAGCAGTTCTTC. Amino acids: CASSLEIMRGGDEQFF.

The rearrangement joins TRBV10-3 to TRBJ1-2; 9 bases are shared with TRBD1. The V gene end was trimmed by 3 bases and the J gene end by 1 base; junction bases not matched to a gene: 3. CDR3 length: 15 amino acids. The germline CDR1 and CDR2 sequences are ENHRY and SYGVKD. The DNA of the CDR3 is TGTGCCATCAGTGACCGACAGGGGGTTAACTATGGCTACACCTTC. This gives the protein CAISDRQGVNYGYTF.

The rearrangement uses TRBV9 and TRBJ1-1, with 9 bases fitting TRBD1. CDR1 is SGDLS, CDR2 YYNGEE, per germline. The CDR3 extends over 15 amino acids. Unmatched junction bases numbered 7, after V lost 3 bases and J lost 4 bases. CDR3 residues: CASSASGTGPTEAFF. The DNA for the CDR3 is TGTGCCAGCAGCGCCTCCGGGACAGGGCCCACTGAAGCTTTCTTT.

V is TRBV10-3 and J is TRBJ2-7, with a weak D call TRBD2 (5 bases). CDR1 and CDR2 from the germline V gene are ENHRY and SYGVKD. This CDR3 is 13 amino acids long. Trimming pared 3 bases from V and 6 bases from J, leaving 12 bases between. Written as DNA, the CDR3 is TGTGCCATCAGTGACCCGGTAGGGAGCGAGCAGTACTTC. It yields the protein CAISDPVGSEQYF.

The chain recombines TRBV4-3 with TRBJ1-4, with D perhaps matching TRBD1 (6 bases). The V and J ends lost 4 bases and 6 bases respectively, with 15 bases between them. The V gene's germline CDR1 is LGHNA and CDR2 YSLEER. CDR3 length equals 15 residues. CDR3 in amino acids: CASSPLGGIDEKLFF. CDR3 nucleotides: TGCGCCAGCAGCCCGTTAGGGGGGATTGATGAAAAACTGTTTTTT.

This clone has a single count. The chain uses TRBV18 and TRBJ1-1, with a tentative D call TRBD1 (5 bases). Trimming took 4 bases from V and 0 from J, leaving 18 bases between them. CDR3 length: 17 amino acids. Germline CDR1 is KGHSH and CDR2 is LQKENI. In DNA form, the CDR3 reads TGTGCCAGCTCACAGGGGTCTTCAAAACCAATGAACACTGAAGCTTTCTTT. Translated, it gives CASSQGSSKPMNTEAFF.

In the case of this clone: This sample also contains other DNA sequences that code for the same CDR3. The gene calls are TRBV28 and TRBJ2-4, with a possible D match to TRBD1 (5 bases). The germline V and J ends were trimmed by 4 bases and 1 base, with 11 bases remaining between them. Germline-derived CDR1 and CDR2 are MDHEN and SYDVKM. This CDR3 contains 15 residues. CDR3 in DNA: TGTGCCAGCAGTTATAGGGGAAGGGCCAAAAACATTCAGTACTTC. Its protein is CASSYRGRAKNIQYF.

Details on this clone: Other DNA sequences of this sample code for an identical CDR3. The chain links TRBV7-9 to TRBJ2-1, with 10 bases fitting TRBD2. V shed 0 bases, J shed 3 bases, and the junction held 2 bases outside the gene matches. The germline CDR1 and CDR2 sequences are SEHNR and FQNEAQ (reference sequence). The CDR3 loop spans 16 amino acids. The CDR3 bases are TGTGCCAGCAGCTTAGCGCCTAGCGGGAGCTACAATGAGCAGTTCTTC. It specifies CASSLAPSGSYNEQFF.

The V and J genes are TRBV6-5 and TRBJ1-3, with a tentative D call TRBD1 (5 bases). The CDR3 totals 14 residues. V was pared by 4 bases and J by 4 bases, with 11 bases between. Germline loops: CDR1 MNHEY, CDR2 SVGAGI. CDR3 sequence (DNA): TGTGCCAGCAGTTCAGGGCCTTACGGAAACACCATATATTTT. This gives the protein CASSSGPYGNTIYF.

The chain carries TRBV4-1 and TRBJ1-5; 7 positions match TRBD1. Germline V gives CDR1 MGHRA, CDR2 YSYEKL. This CDR3 region has 17 residues. V trimming: 2 bases; J trimming: 7 bases; junction bases outside the gene matches: 14. CDR3 bases: TGCGCCAGCAGCCAAACAGTTGGGGACAGAATAGAGCAGCCCCAGCATTTT. It is translated as CASSQTVGDRIEQPQHF.

The J gene is TRBJ2-7, the V gene TRBV5-1; D uncertain. The germline CDR1 and CDR2 sequences are SGHRS and YFSETQ. V was clipped by 4 bases and J by 2 bases, with 10 bases between them. This CDR3 spans 13 amino acids. CDR3 residues: CASSPRAPYEQYF. The CDR3 DNA is TGCGCCAGCAGCCCCCGGGCCCCCTACGAGCAGTACTTC.

The CDR3 nucleotides read TGTGCCAGCAGCGTAAATCGAGTAGAGAACACCGGGGAGCTGTTTTTT. Translation gives CASSVNRVENTGELFF. This rearrangement joins TRBV9 to TRBJ2-2; D not certain. Germline-derived CDR1 and CDR2 are SGDLS and YYNGEE. The V end lost 1 base, the J end lost 1 base, and 11 bases lay between the germline ends. The CDR3 totals 16 residues.

The V gene is TRBV7-9, the J gene TRBJ2-2, with 9 bases fitting TRBD2. J gave up 4 bases and V 5 bases, and 8 bases lay outside the gene matches. This CDR3 has 16 amino acids. Germline values: CDR1 SEHNR, CDR2 FQNEAQ (reference sequence). CDR3 bases: TGTGCCAGCAGCAATTTAGCGGGAGCTGTCACCGGGGAGCTGTTTTTT. Encoded protein: CASSNLAGAVTGELFF. Variable domain in full (rest from reference TRBV7-9 and TRBJ2-2): DTGVSQNPRHKITKRGQNVTFRCDPISEHNRLYWYRQTLGQGPEFLTYFQNEAQLEKSRLLSDRFSAERPKGSFSTLEIQRTEQGDSAMYLCASSNLAGAVTGELFFGEGSRLTVL.

The chain employs TRBV7-9 and TRBJ2-1; 7 bases are shared with TRBD2. This CDR3 is built from 16 residues. The ends lost 0 bases at V and 5 bases at J; junction bases unmatched: 7. The V gene's germline CDR1 is SEHNR and CDR2 FQNEAQ (reference sequence). The CDR3 sequence is CASSLAGGPTNNEQFF. The CDR3 DNA follows: TGTGCCAGCAGCTTAGCGGGAGGGCCAACTAACAATGAGCAGTTCTTC.

This clone was counted once. The chain combines TRBV7-9 with TRBJ2-2; no reliable D call. The CDR3 contains 14 residues. V was pared by 5 bases and J by 6 bases, with 13 bases between. Germline values: CDR1 SEHNR, CDR2 FQNEAQ (reference sequence). CDR3 region: CASSHGSEPGELFF. The CDR3 nucleotides read TGTGCCAGCAGCCACGGGTCGGAGCCCGGGGAGCTGTTTTTT.

The genes are TRBV5-6 and TRBJ2-4; a possible D gene is TRBD1 (5 bases). The V end was cut by 2 bases, the J end by 6 bases, with 18 bases between. Looked up from germline, CDR1 is SGHDT and CDR2 is YYEEEE. The CDR3 runs 16 residues. In DNA form, the CDR3 reads TGTGCCAGCAGCTTCAGTCAGGGAAGCTTCGCAAACATTCAGTACTTC. Translation gives CASSFSQGSFANIQYF. The whole variable domain, filled in from reference TRBV5-6 and TRBJ2-4, reads DAGVTQSPTHLIKTRGQQVTLRCSPKSGHDTVSWYQQALGQGPQFIFQYYEEEERQRGNFPDRFSGHQFPNYSSELNVNALLLGDSALYLCASSFSQGSFANIQYFGAGTRLSVL.

The table lists this clone with a count of one. The same CDR3 is also encoded by other DNA sequences in this sample. CDR3 sequence (DNA): TGTGCCAGCAGTCCAGTGCAAGAGACCCAGTACTTC. It specifies CASSPVQETQYF. The chain employs TRBV7-9 and TRBJ2-5; D remains ambiguous. V lost 6 bases and J lost 2, with 7 bases in between. Germline V gene sequence: CDR1 SEHNR, CDR2 FQNEAQ (reference sequence). This CDR3 contains 12 residues.

The CDR3 DNA reads TGCGCCAGCAGACCTCCAGGGTTTCAAGAGACCCAGTACTTC. It is translated as CASRPPGFQETQYF. V is TRBV5-1 and J is TRBJ2-5; D perhaps matches TRBD1 (5 bases). The CDR3 extends over 14 amino acids. V lost 5 bases and J 2 bases, leaving 13 bases between the germline ends. Germline CDR1 SGHRS, CDR2 YFSETQ.

V gene TRBV27 combines with J gene TRBJ2-5; D might be TRBD2 (5 bases). Trimming took 4 bases from V and 5 from J, leaving 11 bases between them. CDR1 is MNHEY and CDR2 is SMNVEV in the germline V gene (reference sequence). The CDR3 is made up of 13 amino acids. CDR3 sequence reads: CASSSLGGETQYF. CDR3 nucleotides: TGTGCCAGCAGTTCTCTAGGCGGGGAGACCCAGTACTTC.

The V gene is TRBV27, the J gene TRBJ2-3; D uncertain. CDR3 length equals 16 residues. Trimming pared 5 bases from V and 4 bases from J, leaving 19 bases between. Germline assignment: CDR1 MNHEY and CDR2 SMNVEV (reference sequence). CDR3 sequence (DNA): TGTGCCAGCAGTCCGGCTGTTGGTGAGGTTCCAGATACGCAGTATTTT. Its protein is CASSPAVGEVPDTQYF.

CDR3 nucleotides: TGTGCCAGCAGTCCACTATGGTCGGGTCACCCGACAGAGCAGTACTTC. This translates into CASSPLWSGHPTEQYF. The chain combines TRBV27 with TRBJ2-7; D gene unclear. Per germline, CDR1 MNHEY and CDR2 SMNVEV (reference sequence). The CDR3 loop spans 16 amino acids. With 5 bases removed from V and 7 bases from J, the gap between germline ends came to 24 bases.

As to this clone: The same CDR3 also results from other DNA sequences found in this sample. This chain links TRBV11-2 with TRBJ2-7, with D possibly TRBD1 on 5 matching bases. The CDR3 has 13 amino acids. V lost 5 bases, J lost 1 base, and 9 bases lay in between. The germline V gene encodes CDR1 SGHAT and CDR2 FQNNGV. CDR3: CASSSRDSYEQYF. For the CDR3, the DNA is TGTGCCAGCAGCAGCAGGGATTCCTACGAGCAGTACTTC.

The chain joins TRBV2 to TRBJ2-7; 12 bases are shared with TRBD2. The V gene end was trimmed by 3 bases and the J gene end by 3 bases; junction bases not matched to a gene: 3. This CDR3 spans 15 amino acids. Germline V CDR1 and CDR2: SNHLY, FYNNEI. For the CDR3, the DNA is TGTGCCAGCAGTGACCTAGCGGGAGGGTACTACGAGCAGTACTTC. As protein: CASSDLAGGYYEQYF.

This chain links TRBV27 with TRBJ2-1; no definite D call. This CDR3 has 13 residues. Trimming cost V 7 bases and J 5 bases, with 12 bases left between them. Germline-derived CDR1 and CDR2 are MNHEY and SMNVEV (reference sequence). The CDR3, as DNA: TGTGCCAGCACAGACTCTCTTAACAATGAGCAGTTCTTC. It translates to CASTDSLNNEQFF.

The chain links TRBV7-2 to TRBJ2-3; D is unresolved. CDR1 is SGHTA and CDR2 is FQGNSA in the germline V gene. The CDR3 extends over 16 amino acids. V shed 3 bases and J shed 2 bases, with 15 bases lying between them. The CDR3 DNA reads TGTGCCAGCAGCTTTCTCTCAGGTAGAACCACAGATACGCAGTATTTT. It specifies CASSFLSGRTTDTQYF.

This rearrangement joins TRBV19 to TRBJ1-1, with D hard to call. The CDR3 is 16 amino acids. Trimming pared 6 bases from V and 4 bases from J, leaving 21 bases between. Looked up from germline, CDR1 is LNHDA and CDR2 is SQIVND (reference sequence). The chain's CDR3 is CASRPLNGLLGTEAFF. CDR3 nucleotides: TGTGCCAGTAGGCCCCTTAATGGGTTGCTCGGCACTGAAGCTTTCTTT.

The chain links TRBV29-1 to TRBJ2-3, with D maybe TRBD1 (8 bases). CDR1 and CDR2 from the germline V gene are SQVTM and ANQGSEA. The CDR3 has 12 residues. V gave up 6 bases and J gave up 6 bases, with 13 bases separating them. The CDR3 region has the DNA TGCAGCGTCGTACAGGGGGGGGATACGCAGTATTTT. This codes for CSVVQGGDTQYF.

The CDR3 loop is CASSPGPRGDYGYTF. CDR3 nucleotides: TGTGCCAGCAGCCCCGGACCCCGGGGTGACTATGGCTACACCTTC. The gene calls are TRBV27 and TRBJ1-2; D remains unclear. The CDR3 runs 15 residues. The V gene's germline CDR1 is MNHEY and CDR2 SMNVEV (reference sequence). V shed 6 bases and J shed 3 bases, with 17 bases lying between them.

The chain has TRBV7-7 and TRBJ2-2; 9 bases match TRBD2. This CDR3 is built from 14 residues. Germline values: CDR1 SSHAT, CDR2 FNYEAQ (reference sequence). J was trimmed by 7 bases and V by 10 bases; bases with no gene match: 10. The CDR3 is CAIQAGGMNGELFF. In DNA, the CDR3 is TGTGCCATCCAAGCGGGAGGAATGAACGGGGAGCTGTTTTTT.

The J gene is TRBJ1-1, the V gene TRBV19; D possibly corresponds to TRBD1 (6 bases). This CDR3 spans 13 amino acids. Trimming took 6 bases from V and 4 from J, leaving 12 bases between them. From germline, CDR1 is LNHDA and CDR2 SQIVND (reference sequence). The CDR3 coding sequence is TGTGCCAGTAGCGGGGACACGGGCACTGAAGCTTTCTTT. Translating it yields CASSGDTGTEAFF.